This TCR beta chain appears in the sequencing data of a study of CD8+ T cells in alopecia areata. On the study more broadly: Tofacitinib administration to treated patients was oral, at 5 to 10 mg twice daily. Broader study findings: Affected scalp, especially in alopecia totalis/universalis, had a higher clonality than normal scalp did. Possibly because of HLA-related factors, TCR sharing was less clear across patients than in mice.

Sequencing used cDNA as its template, made by extracting RNA and reverse transcribing it. Repertoires were generated with immunoSEQ multiplex PCR, while TCRdb's copy carries only in-frame clones and drops some. The data show approximately 140,000 clones, 87% seen once. The study team obtained lesional scalp punch biopsies and peripheral blood from alopecia areata patients. The length of the CDR3 is 15 residues. The germline CDR1 and CDR2 sequences are ENHRY and SYGVKD. V gave up 7 bases and J gave up 1 base; unmatched junction bases: 8. A remark on this clone: What it binds is not known.

This TCR was sampled from a human donor with alopecia areata. The chain carries TRBV10-3 and TRBJ2-5; 8 bases map to TRBD2. This material consisted of CD8+ T cells sorted from blood, taken at week 0. This CDR3 reads CAINRLARIQETQYF. In DNA, the CDR3 is TGTGCCATCAACAGACTAGCGCGGATCCAAGAGACCCAGTACTTC.